A selection of T cell receptor beta chains follows, all from one sample in a study of blood T cell repertoires in COVID-19. Here immunoSEQ multiplex PCR was the method, and the copy in TCRdb shows in-frame clones only, minus some. The table records tens of thousands of clones, approximately 89% of them present only once. The specimen sequenced was peripheral blood. These receptors were obtained from a human donor in a cohort sampled during active COVID-19. The CDR3 runs from the conserved cysteine through the conserved F or W. A D gene is named only where the DNA matches it firmly. Size tells how often a clone was seen (once, few, many) or the class of an expanded clone, and some rows leave it out.

v_gene: TRBV4-1; abundance: .; j_gene: TRBJ2-4; d_gene: .; CDR3aa: CASSRGKRWDIQYF; CDR3nt: TGCGCCAGCAGCCGAGGTAAGAGGTGGGACATTCAGTACTTC
v_gene: TRBV7-2; abundance: .; j_gene: TRBJ2-5; d_gene: TRBD2; CDR3aa: CASSLSHSGAWETQYF; CDR3nt: TGTGCCAGCAGCTTGTCCCATAGCGGGGCATGGGAGACCCAGTACTTC
v_gene: TRBV18; abundance: once; j_gene: TRBJ2-1; d_gene: .; CDR3aa: CASSPGLSQDEQFF; CDR3nt: TGTGCCAGCTCACCGGGACTGTCCCAAGATGAGCAGTTCTTC
v_gene: TRBV5-5; abundance: .; j_gene: TRBJ2-3; d_gene: TRBD2; CDR3aa: CASSVLAGALYTQYF; CDR3nt: TGTGCCAGCAGCGTCCTAGCGGGGGCTTTGTATACGCAGTATTTT
v_gene: TRBV6-2/TRBV6-3; abundance: .; j_gene: TRBJ1-6; d_gene: TRBD1; CDR3aa: CASSYAGQGGSPLHF; CDR3nt: TGTGCCAGCAGTTACGCGGGACAGGGCGGTTCACCCCTCCACTTT
v_gene: TRBV28; abundance: .; j_gene: TRBJ1-4; d_gene: TRBD1; CDR3aa: CASSRTGGAEKLFF; CDR3nt: TGTGCCAGCAGCCGGACAGGGGGCGCAGAAAAACTGTTTTTT
v_gene: TRBV5-5; abundance: .; j_gene: TRBJ2-7; d_gene: TRBD1; CDR3aa: CASSSGQGSYEQYF; CDR3nt: TGTGCCAGCAGCTCGGGACAGGGGAGCTACGAGCAGTACTTC
v_gene: TRBV6-5; abundance: .; j_gene: TRBJ2-3; d_gene: .; CDR3aa: CASRPDYTDTQYF; CDR3nt: TGTGCCAGCAGACCCGACTACACAGATACGCAGTATTTT
v_gene: TRBV4-2; abundance: .; j_gene: TRBJ1-1; d_gene: .; CDR3aa: CASSQALRGGTEAFF; CDR3nt: TGTGCCAGCAGCCAAGCGCTGCGAGGGGGCACTGAAGCTTTCTTT
v_gene: TRBV7-9; abundance: .; j_gene: TRBJ1-4; d_gene: TRBD1; CDR3aa: CASSYPTGENEKLFF; CDR3nt: TGTGCCAGCAGCTACCCGACAGGGGAGAATGAAAAACTGTTTTTT
v_gene: TRBV6-5; abundance: .; j_gene: TRBJ2-7; d_gene: TRBD1; CDR3aa: CASRPGQGAGEQYF; CDR3nt: TGTGCCAGCAGGCCGGGACAGGGGGCCGGCGAGCAGTACTTC
v_gene: TRBV6-6; abundance: .; j_gene: TRBJ1-2; d_gene: .; CDR3aa: CASSSLGGANGYTF; CDR3nt: TGTGCCAGCAGTTCTCTTGGGGGGGCAAATGGCTACACCTTC
v_gene: TRBV10-3; abundance: .; j_gene: TRBJ1-1; d_gene: TRBD1; CDR3aa: CAISDWGQGNGAEAFF; CDR3nt: TGTGCCATCAGTGATTGGGGACAGGGGAATGGCGCTGAAGCTTTCTTT
v_gene: TRBV3-1/TRBV3-2; abundance: .; j_gene: TRBJ2-7; d_gene: TRBD1; CDR3aa: CASSQDTRFDRAIGYEQYF; CDR3nt: TGTGCCAGCAGCCAAGACACTCGATTTGACAGGGCTATAGGCTACGAGCAGTACTTC
v_gene: TRBV5-1; abundance: once; j_gene: TRBJ1-6; d_gene: TRBD1; CDR3aa: CASSLGQGRNSPLHF; CDR3nt: TGCGCCAGCAGCCTAGGACAGGGCCGGAATTCACCCCTCCACTTT
v_gene: TRBV20-1; abundance: .; j_gene: TRBJ1-5; d_gene: .; CDR3aa: CSASRTNSNQPQHF; CDR3nt: TGCAGTGCTAGTAGGACAAATAGCAATCAGCCCCAGCATTTT
v_gene: TRBV9; abundance: .; j_gene: TRBJ1-2; d_gene: .; CDR3aa: CASSSHGAGLDYGYTF; CDR3nt: TGTGCCAGCAGCTCCCATGGGGCAGGGTTGGACTATGGCTACACCTTC
v_gene: TRBV7-6; abundance: once; j_gene: TRBJ1-4; d_gene: TRBD1; CDR3aa: CASSFSRDSQTNEKLFF; CDR3nt: TGTGCCAGCAGCTTCTCCCGGGACAGCCAAACTAATGAAAAACTGTTTTTT
v_gene: TRBV6-5; abundance: .; j_gene: TRBJ2-4; d_gene: .; CDR3aa: CASSRDGVAKNIQYF; CDR3nt: TGTGCCAGCAGCCGCGACGGAGTAGCCAAAAACATTCAGTACTTC
v_gene: TRBV2; abundance: .; j_gene: TRBJ1-2; d_gene: .; CDR3aa: CASSAYFLRQHNYGYTF; CDR3nt: TGTGCCAGCAGTGCCTATTTTCTTCGACAGCATAACTATGGCTACACCTTC
v_gene: TRBV18; abundance: .; j_gene: TRBJ1-5; d_gene: .; CDR3aa: CASSPLQENKGQPQHF; CDR3nt: TGTGCCAGCTCACCGTTACAGGAGAACAAGGGTCAGCCCCAGCATTTT
v_gene: TRBV7-2; abundance: .; j_gene: TRBJ2-7; d_gene: TRBD1; CDR3aa: CASSLGQGTEQYF; CDR3nt: TGTGCCAGCAGCTTAGGACAGGGGACCGAGCAGTACTTC
v_gene: TRBV7-2; abundance: .; j_gene: TRBJ2-7; d_gene: .; CDR3aa: CASSPNPQGQEQYF; CDR3nt: TGTGCCAGCAGTCCGAACCCCCAGGGGCAAGAGCAGTACTTC
v_gene: TRBV10-3; abundance: .; j_gene: TRBJ1-5; d_gene: .; CDR3aa: CAISVGVGNQPQHF; CDR3nt: TGTGCCATCAGTGTAGGGGTGGGCAATCAGCCCCAGCATTTT
v_gene: TRBV19; abundance: .; j_gene: TRBJ1-2; d_gene: TRBD1; CDR3aa: CASSRGQGTTNSGYTF; CDR3nt: TGTGCCAGTAGTCGAGGACAGGGGACCACCAACTCCGGCTACACCTTC
v_gene: TRBV5-8; abundance: .; j_gene: TRBJ2-7; d_gene: .; CDR3aa: CASNRAYEQYF; CDR3nt: TGTGCCAGCAACCGGGCCTACGAGCAGTACTTC
v_gene: TRBV6-5; abundance: .; j_gene: TRBJ1-5; d_gene: TRBD1; CDR3aa: CASSYSGQNQPQHF; CDR3nt: TGTGCCAGCAGTTACTCGGGACAGAATCAGCCCCAGCATTTT
v_gene: TRBV10-3; abundance: .; j_gene: TRBJ2-7; d_gene: TRBD2; CDR3aa: CAMAAGTSLDEQYF; CDR3nt: TGTGCCATGGCGGCCGGGACTAGTCTGGACGAGCAGTACTTC
v_gene: TRBV5-1; abundance: .; j_gene: TRBJ1-1; d_gene: TRBD1; CDR3aa: CASSLIEVTTGVAFF; CDR3nt: TGCGCCAGCAGCTTGATTGAGGTCACGACAGGGGTCGCTTTCTTT
v_gene: TRBV5-1; abundance: .; j_gene: TRBJ2-7; d_gene: .; CDR3aa: CASSLAGGWDEQYF; CDR3nt: TGCGCCAGCAGCTTGGCCGGCGGTTGGGACGAGCAGTACTTC
v_gene: TRBV11-2; abundance: .; j_gene: TRBJ1-3; d_gene: .; CDR3aa: CASSLGISGNTIYF; CDR3nt: TGTGCCAGCAGCCTCGGGATTTCTGGAAACACCATATATTTT
v_gene: TRBV28; abundance: .; j_gene: TRBJ2-5; d_gene: TRBD1; CDR3aa: CASSSGQGGETQYF; CDR3nt: TGTGCCAGCAGTTCGGGACAGGGAGGAGAGACCCAGTACTTC
v_gene: TRBV27; abundance: few; j_gene: TRBJ1-2; d_gene: .; CDR3aa: CASSSLDRSNYGYTF; CDR3nt: TGTGCCAGCAGCAGCCTCGACAGGTCTAACTATGGCTACACCTTC
v_gene: TRBV5-1; abundance: .; j_gene: TRBJ2-1; d_gene: .; CDR3aa: CASSPLERVHNEQFF; CDR3nt: TGCGCCAGCAGCCCTTTGGAGCGGGTCCACAATGAGCAGTTCTTC
v_gene: TRBV2; abundance: .; j_gene: TRBJ1-5; d_gene: .; CDR3aa: CASRGTGNQPQHF; CDR3nt: TGTGCCAGCAGAGGCACCGGGAATCAGCCCCAGCATTTT
v_gene: TRBV15; abundance: .; j_gene: TRBJ1-2; d_gene: TRBD1; CDR3aa: CATSREYTGTVTYGYTF; CDR3nt: TGTGCCACCAGCAGAGAGTACACCGGGACAGTCACCTATGGCTACACCTTC